This TCR beta chain was identified during a study of early T cells in non-severe SARS-CoV-2 infection. Study context: Unsorted whole-blood RNA was sequenced in bulk, leaving chains unpaired.

Unique molecular identifiers tagged individual cDNA molecules. A single record per CDR3 protein comes from TCRdb applying MiXCR to the 5' RACE reads. The data hold 68,000 or so distinct CDR3 sequences, with more than 10% observed a single time. The CDR3 is made up of 16 amino acids. Between the trimmed V and J ends, which lost 0 bases and 7 bases, there was a span of 19 bases. From germline, CDR1 is GTSNPN and CDR2 SVGIG (reference sequence). Of note for this clonotype: What it recognizes is unknown.

Study observations and caveats: VDJdb matching, biased toward anti-spike CD8 responses, missed private and CD4 specificities.

This receptor was obtained from an adult who was a healthcare worker with PCR-confirmed SARS-CoV-2 infection or an uninfected control (not recorded which). What was sequenced was whole blood. The chain combines TRBV30 with TRBJ2-1; D possibly corresponds to TRBD2 (6 bases). CDR3 nucleotide sequence: TGTGCCTGGAGTGTAAAGCTGCTAGCGAGAGAAAATGAGCAGTTCTTC. Translated, it gives CAWSVKLLARENEQFF.